The 27 T cell receptor beta chains below all came from one sample that was sequenced in a study of cytotoxic CD8 clonotypes in ibrutinib-treated CLL. Only in-frame clones appear in the TCRdb table, and some are missing; sequencing was by immunoSEQ multiplex PCR. The profile shows approximately 210,000 clones, about two thirds of them singletons. The sample here was PBMCs, taken after 24 months of ibrutinib treatment. The receptor source for this set is a human donor with chronic lymphocytic leukemia.

The chain couples TRBV7-2 to TRBJ2-7; D not certain. The CDR3 sequence is 12 residues long. Trimming stripped 1 base from V and 4 bases from J, with 5 bases between. CDR1 is SGHTA, CDR2 FQGNSA, per germline. CDR3 sequence: CASSLVRYEQYF. The CDR3 coding sequence is TGTGCCAGCAGCTTAGTCAGATACGAGCAGTACTTC.

This sequence joins TRBV6-1 and TRBJ1-4; no definite D call. Trimming cost V 7 bases and J 7 bases, with 19 bases left between them. The germline gives CDR1 MNHNS, CDR2 SASEGT. This CDR3 region has 15 residues. CDR3 in DNA: TGTGCCAGCATCCCGAGAGGGAGGGAGAGTGAAAAACTGTTTTTT. Translating it yields CASIPRGRESEKLFF.

This clone has just a few counts. V gene TRBV27 combines with J gene TRBJ1-1; D call uncertain. V was pared by 8 bases and J by 0 bases, with 16 bases between. Germline V gene sequence: CDR1 MNHEY, CDR2 SMNVEV (reference sequence). CDR3 length: 15 amino acids. CDR3 sequence: CASVGLSGMNTEAFF. CDR3 sequence (DNA): TGTGCCAGCGTAGGACTCTCGGGAATGAACACTGAAGCTTTCTTT.

CDR3: CASSVGGQGLELELFF. DNA of the CDR3: TGTGCCAGCAGCGTAGGAGGACAGGGCCTAGAGCTGGAGCTGTTTTTT. The rearrangement uses TRBV9 and TRBJ2-2; 8 nucleotides line up with TRBD1. V lost 0 bases to trimming and J lost 10 bases; unmatched junction nucleotides: 11. The CDR3 totals 16 residues. Germline V gives CDR1 SGDLS, CDR2 YYNGEE.

This chain connects TRBV5-4 to TRBJ2-3; TRBD2 agrees at 15 bases. The germline V gene encodes CDR1 SGHNT and CDR2 YYREEE (reference sequence). V dropped 3 bases and J dropped 6; count of bases not matched to a gene: 11. The CDR3 runs to 18 residues. The CDR3 loop reads CASSWGGLAGGLSDTQYF. The CDR3, as DNA: TGTGCCAGCAGCTGGGGGGGACTAGCGGGAGGTCTCTCGGATACGCAGTATTTT.

This clone was observed a few times. V and J are TRBV7-8 and TRBJ2-7; D is perhaps TRBD1 (5 bases). Germline CDR1 is SGHVS and CDR2 is FQNEAQ. The V gene lost 7 bases and the J gene lost 2 bases, with 15 bases spanning the gap. The CDR3 runs 14 residues. The CDR3 nucleotides are TGTGCCAGCACAATGGGGCAGTTACCCTACGAGCAGTACTTC. Protein product: CASTMGQLPYEQYF.

This chain connects TRBV7-6 to TRBJ2-2; D is undetermined. The CDR3 consists of 15 residues. Trimming cost V 0 bases and J 3 bases, with 8 bases left between them. CDR1 is SGHVS, CDR2 FNYEAQ, per germline. Here the CDR3 reads CASSLASGYTGELFF. CDR3 DNA: TGTGCCAGCAGCTTAGCCTCTGGGTACACCGGGGAGCTGTTTTTT.

The CDR3 bases are TGTGCCAGCAGCTACCGATGGGACCAGTACAATGAGCAGTTCTTC. This translates into CASSYRWDQYNEQFF. The chain combines TRBV7-3 with TRBJ2-1, with D perhaps TRBD1 or TRBD2 (5 bases each). Germline V gene sequence: CDR1 SGHTA, CDR2 FQGTGA. V was cut by 4 bases and J by 4 bases, with 14 bases left in between. The CDR3 length is 15 residues. The variable domain in full, completed from reference TRBV7-3 and TRBJ2-1, reads GAGVSQTPSNKVTEKGKYVELRCDPISGHTALYWYRQSLGQGPEFLIYFQGTGAADDSGLPNDRFFAVRPEGSVSTLKIQRTERGDSAVYLCASSYRWDQYNEQFFGPGTRLTVL.

The chain recombines TRBV19 with TRBJ2-7; TRBD1 is a possible D gene (5 bases). CDR3 length: 15 amino acids. CDR1 is LNHDA and CDR2 is SQIVND in the germline V gene (reference sequence). Trimming shortened V by 7 bases and J by 6 bases, and 22 bases separated the two germline ends. CDR3 sequence: CASTDLTAPGAEQYF. The DNA of the CDR3 is TGTGCCAGTACCGATTTGACAGCTCCCGGCGCCGAGCAGTACTTC.

The chain joins TRBV7-8 to TRBJ2-3; tentatively, D is TRBD2 (6 bases). Germline V gene sequence: CDR1 SGHVS, CDR2 FQNEAQ. The V gene lost 4 bases and the J gene lost 2 bases, with 13 bases spanning the gap. The CDR3 is 15 residues long. The CDR3 region has the DNA TGTGCCAGCAGCTCCTTTAGCGGAGTCACAGATACGCAGTATTTT. It translates to CASSSFSGVTDTQYF.

V usage is TRBV29-1 and J usage is TRBJ2-1; maybe TRBD2 (5 bases). The CDR3 has 16 residues. V was cut by 1 base and J by 0 bases, with 13 bases left in between. CDR1 SQVTM and CDR2 ANQGSEA come from the germline V gene. The chain's CDR3 is CSVEGPLASSYNEQFF. CDR3 DNA: TGCAGCGTTGAAGGCCCGCTAGCCAGCTCCTACAATGAGCAGTTCTTC.

This clone was found a few times. CDR3 in amino acids: CASSLASVYGYTF. As DNA, the CDR3 is TGTGCCAGCAGCTTAGCTAGCGTCTATGGCTACACCTTC. This chain uses TRBV7-2 with TRBJ1-2; D is uncertain. CDR1 is SGHTA and CDR2 is FQGNSA in the germline V gene. The CDR3 is 13 amino acids. V shed 0 bases and J shed 4 bases, with 6 bases lying between them.

CDR3 nucleotide sequence: TGCGCCAGCAGCCAATATCCAGCGGGAGTTGAGACCCAGTACTTC. This translates into CASSQYPAGVETQYF. The rearrangement links TRBV4-3 to TRBJ2-5, with 8 bases matching TRBD2. The germline V gene encodes CDR1 LGHNA and CDR2 YSLEER. The junction had 7 bases not matched to a gene; V was cut back by 2 bases and J by 5 bases. This CDR3 spans 15 amino acids.

The V gene is TRBV28, the J gene TRBJ2-1; 15 bases match TRBD2. The CDR3 is 17 amino acids. From germline, CDR1 is MDHEN and CDR2 SYDVKM. Trimming at V came to 6 bases and at J to 2 bases, leaving 5 bases not matched to a gene. The DNA for the CDR3 is TGTGCCAGCAGGGGCGGGACTAGCGGGAGGACCTACAATGAGCAGTTCTTC. Translation: CASRGGTSGRTYNEQFF.

The rearrangement joins TRBV29-1 to TRBJ1-1; TRBD1 agrees at 9 bases. Trimming took 1 base from V and 5 from J; bases not matched to a gene: 8. CDR3 length: 15 residues. The germline V gene encodes CDR1 SQVTM and CDR2 ANQGSEA. The CDR3 nucleotides are TGCAGCGTTGAAGTTTTCGGACAGGGGAGGACTGAAGCTTTCTTT. The encoded protein is CSVEVFGQGRTEAFF.

This clone was seen a handful of times. The chain has TRBV6-1 and TRBJ2-3; 8 bases map to TRBD2. V trimming: 5 bases; J trimming: 6 bases; junction bases outside the gene matches: 1. The CDR3 is 12 amino acids. From germline, CDR1 is MNHNS and CDR2 SASEGT. CDR3: CASSRLADTQYF. The CDR3 DNA follows: TGTGCCAGCAGTCGACTAGCGGATACGCAGTATTTT.

This clone has just a few counts. The chain uses TRBV6-5 and TRBJ2-7, with 7 bases identical to TRBD2. Germline V gene data show CDR1 as MNHEY and CDR2 as SVGAGI. The junction had 8 bases not matched to a gene; V was cut back by 2 bases and J by 1 base. The CDR3 loop spans 16 amino acids. CDR3 region: CASSYRRLAESYEQYF. The CDR3 bases are TGTGCCAGCAGTTACCGGAGGCTAGCGGAGTCCTACGAGCAGTACTTC.

V and J are TRBV7-2 and TRBJ1-5; TRBD1 agrees at 8 bases. J was trimmed by 3 bases and V by 5 bases; bases with no gene match: 6. Germline CDR1 reads SGHTA; CDR2 reads FQGNSA. This CDR3 has 15 amino acids. The CDR3 spells CASSIQGANNQPQHF. DNA for the CDR3: TGTGCCAGCAGCATCCAGGGGGCTAACAATCAGCCCCAGCATTTT.

This sequence joins TRBV5-6 and TRBJ1-3; maybe TRBD1 (5 bases). Germline V gene lookup returns CDR1 SGHDT and CDR2 YYEEEE. This CDR3 region has 15 residues. V lost 6 bases, J lost 4 bases, and 17 bases lay in between. This CDR3 is CASTLEGRAGNTIYF. The CDR3 DNA is TGTGCCAGCACCCTGGAGGGGAGGGCAGGAAACACCATATATTTT.

The chain joins TRBV2 to TRBJ2-1, with D possibly being TRBD1 or TRBD2 (7 bases each). Per the germline V gene, CDR1 is SNHLY and CDR2 is FYNNEI. Between the trimmed V and J ends, which lost 7 bases and 9 bases, there was a span of 16 bases. This CDR3 spans 13 amino acids. CDR3 in DNA: TGTGCCAGCACCACCCAGGGGGGGGCTGAGCAGTTCTTC. This codes for CASTTQGGAEQFF.

This sequence joins TRBV29-1 and TRBJ2-7; D possibly corresponds to TRBD1 (6 bases). The CDR3 contains 13 residues. CDR1 is SQVTM, CDR2 ANQGSEA, per germline. V was trimmed by 3 bases and J by 3 bases, leaving 12 bases between them. CDR3 nucleotides: TGCAGCGTTGAGCCGGGCAGGGGCTACGAGCAGTACTTC. Translation gives CSVEPGRGYEQYF.

This clone was recorded only once. The chain joins TRBV7-2 to TRBJ2-7; TRBD2 is a possible D gene (5 bases). The CDR3 loop spans 14 amino acids. The germline V gene has CDR1 SGHTA and CDR2 FQGNSA. V lost 1 base to trimming and J lost 2 bases, with 9 bases between them. Here the CDR3 DNA reads TGTGCCAGCAGCTTAGGTGGGAGCACCTACGAGCAGTACTTC. Amino acids: CASSLGGSTYEQYF.

The chain uses TRBV5-1 and TRBJ1-4, with 7 bases lining up with TRBD1. The CDR3 extends over 14 amino acids. V lost 4 bases and J lost 6; bases outside the gene matches: 6. Germline assignment: CDR1 SGHRS and CDR2 YFSETQ. CDR3 in DNA: TGCGCCAGCAGCCCCAGGGGGTTTGATGAAAAACTGTTTTTT. Encoded protein: CASSPRGFDEKLFF.

V is TRBV7-2 and J is TRBJ1-2; TRBD1 is a possible D gene (5 bases). Trimming took 5 bases from V and 4 from J, leaving 14 bases between them. CDR1 is SGHTA and CDR2 is FQGNSA in the germline V gene. This CDR3 is built from 14 residues. This CDR3 reads CASSLLGPSYGYTF. In DNA, the CDR3 is TGTGCCAGCAGCCTATTGGGACCGTCCTATGGCTACACCTTC.

This clone has just one count. The chain couples TRBV6-5 to TRBJ2-3; a weak D match, TRBD2 (6 bases). The V end lost 4 bases, the J end lost 4 bases, and 15 bases lay between the germline ends. Germline V gives CDR1 MNHEY, CDR2 SVGAGI. The length of the CDR3 is 15 residues. CDR3 DNA: TGTGCCAGCAGTTCCCCCGGGAGAGCATCAGATACGCAGTATTTT. Translation: CASSSPGRASDTQYF.

The chain has TRBV4-3 and TRBJ2-3; TRBD2 matches at 11 bases. J lost 5 bases, V lost 0 bases, and 10 bases had no gene match. The CDR3 is 18 residues long. Germline V gene lookup returns CDR1 LGHNA and CDR2 YSLEER. CDR3 region: CASSQDPFSGRAGDTQYF. The CDR3 DNA reads as TGCGCCAGCAGCCAAGATCCGTTTAGCGGGAGGGCGGGAGATACGCAGTATTTT.

The V and J genes are TRBV18 and TRBJ2-7, with 9 positions matching TRBD2. The CDR3 is 14 residues long. Germline-derived CDR1 and CDR2 are KGHSH and LQKENI. The V and J ends lost 6 bases and 5 bases, in that order; junction bases with no gene match: 8. CDR3 protein: CASSPAGGSDEQYF. The CDR3 DNA reads TGTGCCAGCTCCCCAGCGGGAGGATCTGACGAGCAGTACTTC. Looking up the rest from reference TRBV18 and TRBJ2-7 gives the full variable domain: NAGVMQNPRHLVRRRGQEARLRCSPMKGHSHVYWYRQLPEEGLKFMVYLQKENIIDESGMPKERFSAEFPKEGPSILRIQQVVRGDSAAYFCASSPAGGSDEQYFGPGTRLTVT.